A selection of T cell receptor beta chains follows, all from one sample in a study of early T cells in non-severe SARS-CoV-2 infection. TCRdb independently ran MiXCR on the 5' RACE reads; one entry per CDR3 protein. The repertoire includes more than 65,000 distinct CDR3 sequences, approximately 4.6% of them detected once, and 3% to 4.5% sits in the top ten. This sample comprised whole blood, obtained at baseline. All receptors come from an adult who was a healthcare worker with PCR-confirmed SARS-CoV-2 infection or an uninfected control (not recorded which). The donor label of this sample is uncertain. Both conserved end residues are part of each CDR3. D genes are given only for firm matches. The size field is filled for only some rows; it gives once, few, many or a size class.

TRBD2,-,TRBV5-4,TRBJ2-1,TGTGCCAGCAGCCCCGGGACTAGGGGTGAGCAGTTCTTC,CASSPGTRGEQFF
TRBD1,-,TRBV18,TRBJ1-6,TGTGCCAGCTCACTAACGGGACAGGATAATTCACCCCTCCACTTT,CASSLTGQDNSPLHF
-,-,TRBV1,TRBJ2-7,TGCACCAGCAGCCTTAGTAAAAACTCCTACGAGCAGTACTTC,CTSSLSKNSYEQYF
-,many,TRBV11-2,TRBJ2-7,TGTGCCAGCAGCTTGGGCGTTGCCTACGAGCAGTACTTC,CASSLGVAYEQYF
-,many,TRBV11-2,TRBJ2-7,TGTGCCAGCAGCTTAGATAGGGGCTACGAGCAGTACTTC,CASSLDRGYEQYF
-,few,TRBV5-6,TRBJ2-3,TGTGCCAGCAGCCGGGGAGGGGGCTGGGATACGCAGTATTTT,CASSRGGGWDTQYF
TRBD1,-,TRBV5-6,TRBJ2-5,TGTGCCAGCAGCACGGGACAGATCCAAGAGACCCAGTACTTC,CASSTGQIQETQYF
-,many,TRBV20-1,TRBJ2-1,TGCAGTGCTAGAGATTCTAGAGTGACTAGCTCCTACAATGAGCAGTTCTTC,CSARDSRVTSSYNEQFF
-,many,TRBV7-2,TRBJ1-1,TGTGCCAGCAGCTTAACCACTGAAGCTTTCTTT,CASSLTTEAFF
-,many,TRBV30,TRBJ2-3,TGTGCCTGGAGTCCACCCCTGAGTCGGGGGCACACAGATACGCAGTATTTT,CAWSPPLSRGHTDTQYF
-,-,TRBV30,TRBJ1-1,TGTGCCTGGAGTGTTAACCGTGGAGCTTTCTTT,CAWSVNRGAFF
-,-,TRBV5-6,TRBJ2-3,TGTGCCAGCAGCTTGCGAGGGGGGGCGGATACGCAGTATTTT,CASSLRGGADTQYF
TRBD2,-,TRBV4-2,TRBJ2-3,TGTGCCAGCAGCCAAGGGGCTAGCGGGTCGGGTGCAGATACGCAGTATTTT,CASSQGASGSGADTQYF
TRBD1,-,TRBV20-1,TRBJ2-7,TGCAGTGCTAGTAGGACAGGGATCGTCGGATACGAGCAGTACTTC,CSASRTGIVGYEQYF
TRBD1,-,TRBV10-3,TRBJ1-3,TGTGCCATCAATGCGGGAGGGGGCACTGGAAACACCATATATTTT,CAINAGGGTGNTIYF
-,many,TRBV28,TRBJ1-2,TGTGCCAGCAGTTTACCCATGCGTGGGGGGCTTAACTATGGCTACACCTTC,CASSLPMRGGLNYGYTF